Below, one TCR beta chain is given with its context. This sample was taken from a study of T cell repertoires in cytomegalovirus infection. The V segment lost 8 bases and the J segment 9 bases; nucleotides outside the gene matches: 7. CDR1 and CDR2 from the germline V gene are MDHEN and SYDVKM. The CDR3 covers 12 residues. Each CDR3 protein gets one entry after TCRdb re-called the reads with MiXCR. The table includes 250,000 to 350,000 distinct CDR3 sequences, 20% to 30% detected once. Sequencing was done on a sample of PBMCs. This rearrangement joins TRBV28 to TRBJ2-1; 7 bases are shared with TRBD1. This sequence originates from a human donor in good health (CMV status not recorded). Some clones in this sample may be carry-over from other donors' samples. The CDR3 sequence: CASGVQGVEQFF. CDR3 in DNA: TGTGCCAGCGGGGTGCAGGGGGTTGAGCAGTTCTTC.